The sequence of this T cell receptor (beta chain) was determined in a study of resident and recirculating memory T cells in vitiligo. Study context: Shave-biopsy epidermis from lesional and nonlesional skin was sequenced alongside PBMCs. Study results and limitations: Sequences differed between biopsy sites and patients, suggesting private specificity.

This clone occurred a few times. The target antigen is unknown. Patients had received no treatment within the previous three months. Sequenced by immunoSEQ multiplex PCR; TCRdb stores in-frame clones only, minus some. The repertoire includes tens of thousands of clones, 90% to 95% of them detected once, and approximately 5.4% sits in the top ten. CDR1 and CDR2 (germline): SGDLS, YYNGEE. This CDR3 has 16 residues. V gave up 7 bases and J gave up 4 bases; unmatched junction bases: 16. V gene TRBV9 combines with J gene TRBJ2-7; TRBD2 aligns across 8 bases. What was sequenced was blood. The sequence came from a male donor with vitiligo. This CDR3 reads CASGPALAGGRYEQYF. The CDR3 region has the DNA TGTGCCAGCGGCCCAGCGTTGGCGGGAGGACGGTACGAGCAGTACTTC. Based on the CDR3 plus reference TRBV9 and TRBJ2-7, the full variable domain is DSGVTQTPKHLITATGQRVTLRCSPRSGDLSVYWYQQSLDQGLQFLIQYYNGEERAKGNILERFSAQQFPDLHSELNLSSLELGDSALYFCASGPALAGGRYEQYFGPGTRLTVT.